This entry features one T cell receptor (beta chain) sequence. The antigen this receptor binds is unknown. Per-nucleotide qualities are absent, and no much larger clonotype sits a single base away. The immunoSEQ Assay, a bias-controlled multiplex PCR, was used to amplify TCRbeta CDR3 regions from genomic DNA. The source study handled its data this way. Within the assay, amplification of reference gene primers was used to estimate how many nucleated cells each sample contained. To quantify the absolute abundance of each unique TCRbeta CDR3 rearrangement, sequence reads were collapsed and filtered. For each sample, productive Simpson clonality was calculated as the square root of Simpson's diversity index across productive rearrangements. The table was pulled from immuneACCESS by TCRdb, which kept in-frame rearrangements only. Such tables lose some clones; where checked, under half of the loss comes from unresolved V genes, and the rest has no known cause. V and J calls and clone size follow that table, whereas D and trimming were derived from the DNA. Within this sample are 150,000 to 200,000 clones, with 86% of them counted one time only. The ten largest clonotypes hold around 21% of the sample.

These data are taken from a study of blood T cell repertoires in COVID-19 (dated by TCRdb to 2018 to 2020). About the investigation overall: Samples covering the acute and convalescent phases of COVID-19 were provided by collaborators in the United States, Italy and Spain. The prospective study material was composed of cDNA or gDNA derived from T cells, B-cell-depleted T cells, or PBMCs. Deeply sampled blood TCRbeta repertoires from subjects exposed to, actively infected with, or recovered from COVID-19 were included in the dataset. The repertoires were released in a freely available public database intended as a resource for research on the immune response to SARS-CoV-2. The samples were drawn from two sources: the first 160 participants of the ongoing ImmuneRACE study, and 950 to 1,500 subjects contributed by 6 global collaborators. The sample metadata nearly always contained a de-identified subject ID, COVID-19 status, age in years and sex. Where available, HLA class I and class II types were taken from metadata supplied by the sample provider and were not determined by assay-based typing. Broader findings and caveats from the paper: Clinical and demographic metadata were provided uncurated, with the amount varying by source and participant.

Whole blood was collected in K2EDTA tubes by collaborating institutions according to the institutions' own protocols. For TCRbeta analysis, collaborators shipped samples as frozen whole blood, isolated PBMCs, or DNA extracted from either of those sample types. The sequence was collected from a man aged 65-85 years with active or convalescent COVID-19. Sequenced sample: peripheral blood.

The DNA sequence follows: TGTGCCAGCAGTTTATCAGGGGGGGGATCTCTGGGGCAGTTCTTC. It encodes CASSLSGGGSLGQFF. The chain couples TRBV27 to TRBJ2-1; D gene: possibly TRBD2, on 7 matching bases. From the cysteine through the phenylalanine, the CDR3 covers 15 amino acids. Just the 45-base CDR3 DNA is kept, in frame starting at base 1. V is clipped by 0 bases and J by 12 bases, and the sequence between their germline boundaries is 18 bases long. As encoded in the germline V gene (reference sequence), CDR1 is MNHEY while CDR2 is SMNVEV.